A selection of T cell receptor beta chains follows, all from one sample in a study of identical twins. MiXCR, applied by TCRdb to the 5' RACE reads, yields one record per CDR3 protein. There are approximately 700,000 distinct CDR3 sequences in the sample; 15% to 20% occur only once, and less than 15% lies in the top ten. This same sample was also taken into another study, of T cells expressing NK-cell markers.

Sequenced: PBMCs. The receptors here all came from a young woman in good health. CDR3s include the opening cysteine and the closing phenylalanine or tryptophan. A D gene is named only where the DNA matches it firmly. Part of the rows lack a size; the others show once, few, many or a class for expanded clones.

size	D	V	J	DNA	CDR3
many	TRBD1	TRBV10-3	TRBJ1-5	TGTGCCATCAGTGAGTCAGGGGGCCAGCCCCAGCATTTT	CAISESGGQPQHF
few	.	TRBV20-1	TRBJ2-1	TGCAGTGCCGGGACGGCTGCCCCCTCCCACAATGAGCAGTTCTTC	CSAGTAAPSHNEQFF
.	TRBD2	TRBV11-2	TRBJ2-2	TGTGCCAGCAGCTTAAACCTGGGACTAGCGGGGAACACCGGGGAGCTGTTTTTT	CASSLNLGLAGNTGELFF
.	TRBD2	TRBV27	TRBJ2-7	TGTGCCAGCAGTTTGGCTAGCGGCTACGAGCAGTACTTC	CASSLASGYEQYF
.	.	TRBV29-1	TRBJ1-1	TGCAGCGTTGCATTCAGTAACACTGAAGCTATCTTT	CSVAFSNTEAIF
few	.	TRBV4-3	TRBJ2-1	TGCGCCAGCAGCCGAGTAGCGTTCAATGAGCAGTTCTTC	CASSRVAFNEQFF
few	.	TRBV5-1	TRBJ2-1	TGCGCCAGCAGCTTCCTCGGGGCGTCCTACAATGAGCAGTTCTTC	CASSFLGASYNEQFF
.	TRBD1	TRBV20-1	TRBJ1-2	TGCAGTGCTCGTGGTGACAGGGGCTTCTATGGCTACACCTTC	CSARGDRGFYGYTF
.	TRBD2	TRBV5-1	TRBJ2-7	TGCGCCAGCAGCTTGGCCCAACTAGCGGGCGTACCCTACGAGCAGTACTTC	CASSLAQLAGVPYEQYF
few	TRBD2	TRBV6-2/TRBV6-3	TRBJ2-1	TGTGCCAGCAGTTCTCGCCGGGACTACGCCTACAATGAGCAGTTCTTC	CASSSRRDYAYNEQFF
few	.	TRBV4-2	TRBJ2-4	TGTGCCAGCAGCCAGGGATTTGTCTTAGCCAAAAACATTCAGTACTTC	CASSQGFVLAKNIQYF
.	.	TRBV28	TRBJ2-1	TGTGCCAGCAGTTTTTCGGCCCCCATGGATGAGCAGTTCTTC	CASSFSAPMDEQFF
few	.	TRBV20-1	TRBJ2-1	TGCAGTGCTAGGGTGGGACCCCTCGTCGGTGAGCAGTTCTTC	CSARVGPLVGEQFF
.	.	TRBV10-3	TRBJ2-3	TGTGCCATCGGTACGGAGGGGACATCCGTTCCAGATACGCAGTATTTT	CAIGTEGTSVPDTQYF
.	.	TRBV6-2/TRBV6-3	TRBJ2-2	TGTGCCAGCAGTCACACTTCTTACACCGGGGAGCTGTTTTTT	CASSHTSYTGELFF
.	.	TRBV9	TRBJ1-1	TGTGCCAGCAGCTCCACGGGAGGTAGGGTTGAAGCTTTCTTT	CASSSTGGRVEAFF
.	.	TRBV4-3	TRBJ1-1	TGCGCCAGCAGCCCCCTACGAGGTCGGCGGTATCCTTGGAGAGCTTTCTTT	CASSPLRGRRYPWRAFF
.	.	TRBV6-2/TRBV6-3	TRBJ2-5	TGTGCCAGCAGACTACTTGGTCCCGCACAGTACTTC	CASRLLGPAQYF
.	.	TRBV7-9	TRBJ1-2	TGTGCCAGCAGCTTAGTGCACTATGGCTACACCTTC	CASSLVHYGYTF
.	.	TRBV20-1	TRBJ1-1	TGCAGTGCTAGAAGGTGGGGGGATGAAGCTTTCTTT	CSARRWGDEAFF
.	TRBD2	TRBV7-9	TRBJ2-1	TGTGCCAGCAGCCCGATAGCGGGGGGACCCCCGGAGTTCTTC	CASSPIAGGPPEFF
.	.	TRBV27	TRBJ2-7	TGTGCCAGCGGACCTCCCTACGAGCAGTACTTC	CASGPPYEQYF
.	TRBD2	TRBV9	TRBJ2-1	TGTGCCAGCAGCGTAGAGGCAGGGAGGGACAATGAGCAGTTCTTC	CASSVEAGRDNEQFF
many	.	TRBV12-3/TRBV12-4	TRBJ2-5	TGTGCCAGCGGCTTCCCCATGGGGACCCAGTACTTC	CASGFPMGTQYF
.	TRBD1	TRBV6-1	TRBJ1-2	TGTGCCAGCATCACCGGGACAGGTTACTTAATAGGATCTGGCTACACCTTC	CASITGTGYLIGSGYTF
few	TRBD1	TRBV12-5	TRBJ2-5	TGTGCTAGTGACGGGCCGCGGACAGGGGCCCGGGAGACCCAGTACTTC	CASDGPRTGARETQYF
.	.	TRBV3-1	TRBJ2-1	TGTGCCAGCAGCCAAGAAATGGAAGGATCTCAGTTCTTC	CASSQEMEGSQFF
.	.	TRBV5-4	TRBJ1-1	TGTGCCAGGACAGGAGAGGACACTGAAGCTTTCTTT	CARTGEDTEAFF
few	TRBD1	TRBV30	TRBJ1-1	TGTGCCTGGGAATACAGGGGGTGGCAAGCTTTCTTT	CAWEYRGWQAFF
.	.	TRBV2	TRBJ2-4	TGTGCCAGCAGTGAAGCGGGACAAACCTCAGCCAAAAACATTCAGTACTTC	CASSEAGQTSAKNIQYF
.	.	TRBV18	TRBJ1-1	TGTGCCAGCTCACCGAGCGGGGGCACCAGAGGGACTGAAGCTTTCTTT	CASSPSGGTRGTEAFF
.	TRBD1	TRBV20-1	TRBJ1-1	TGCAGTGCTAGAGACCCTACAGGGGGCAGGACTGAAGCTTTCTTT	CSARDPTGGRTEAFF
few	TRBD1	TRBV4-3	TRBJ1-4	TGCGCCAGCAGCCAACACAGGGGAATGGATGAAAAACTGTTTTTT	CASSQHRGMDEKLFF
.	TRBD1	TRBV20-1	TRBJ2-5	TGCAGAGATGGACAGGCCCAAGAGACCCAGTACTTC	CRDGQAQETQYF
.	TRBD1	TRBV6-2/TRBV6-3	TRBJ2-1	TGTGCCAGCAGTTACCGCAGGGGGCGTAATGATGAGCAGTTCTTC	CASSYRRGRNDEQFF
few	.	TRBV12-3/TRBV12-4	TRBJ1-1	TGTGCCAGCAACCTCCGCGGGACTAACACTGAAGCTTTCTTT	CASNLRGTNTEAFF
.	.	TRBV5-1	TRBJ2-7	TGCGCCAGCAGCTTGACCGGGCGTAATCCCTACGAGCAGTACTTC	CASSLTGRNPYEQYF
.	.	TRBV5-5	TRBJ2-1	TGTGCCAGCAGCTCGGCCCCCTACAATGAGCAGTTCTTC	CASSSAPYNEQFF
few	.	TRBV12-5	TRBJ2-7	TGTGCTAGTGGGCCCAGGGGCTACTCCTACGAGCAGTACTTC	CASGPRGYSYEQYF
few	.	TRBV12-3/TRBV12-4	TRBJ2-1	TGTGCCAGCAGTTTTGGGGGGCGGACTCTGGACAATGAGCAGTTCTTC	CASSFGGRTLDNEQFF
.	.	TRBV12-3/TRBV12-4	TRBJ2-7	TGTGCCAGCAGCCCCGACGGAAGGCAGTACTTC	CASSPDGRQYF
.	.	TRBV6-5	TRBJ1-1	TGTGCCAGCAGTTACCCTGCCTCTGAAGCTTTCTTT	CASSYPASEAFF
few	TRBD1	TRBV11-1	TRBJ2-1	TGTGCCAGCAGCTCCCGACAGGGCCTCTCCTACAATGAGCAGTTCTTC	CASSSRQGLSYNEQFF
few	TRBD2	TRBV12-3/TRBV12-4	TRBJ2-1	TGTGCCAGCAGGACAGGGACTAGCGGGACCAACCCGCAGTTCTTC	CASRTGTSGTNPQFF
.	.	TRBV27	TRBJ2-5	TGTGCCAGCAGTCCCTGGGGTTCCCAAGAGACCCAGTACTTC	CASSPWGSQETQYF
few	TRBD2	TRBV9	TRBJ2-1	TGTGCCAGCAGCGTAGAGACTAGCCTCAGCAATGAGCAGTTCTTC	CASSVETSLSNEQFF
few	TRBD2	TRBV7-9	TRBJ2-1	TGTGCCAGCAGCCCCCGACTAGCGGTTCGCTCCTACAATGAGCAGTTCTTC	CASSPRLAVRSYNEQFF
few	.	TRBV14	TRBJ1-4	TGTGCCAGCAGCCAAGAATCAATGGAAAAACTGTTTTTT	CASSQESMEKLFF